This TCR beta chain was captured in a study of blood T cell repertoires in COVID-19. Turning to the study itself: Researchers got acute and convalescent COVID-19 samples from the United States, Italy and Spain. Nucleic acid was either cDNA or gDNA, and it came from T cells, B-cell-depleted T cells, or PBMCs.

V lost 3 bases and J 6 bases, leaving 18 bases between the germline ends. This CDR3 contains 16 residues. Germline-derived CDR1 and CDR2 are LNHDA and SQIVND (reference sequence). How the authors handled the data: Estimation of nucleated cell counts was performed using reference gene primer amplification. TCRdb's copy holds only in-frame clones and misses some; the assay was immunoSEQ multiplex PCR. Clone size and V and J calls were adopted from that table, with D and trimming inferred from the DNA. The repertoire holds under 250,000 clones, about 92% seen once, with more than 0.95% in the top ten. The sequencing input was peripheral blood. J is TRBJ2-1 and V is TRBV19; maybe TRBD2 (6 bases). The clonotype comes from a man aged 25 to 40 with acute or convalescent COVID-19. The CDR3 DNA follows: TGTGCCAGTAGTATGGGATCTCGGGACTGGTTCAATGAGCAGTTCTTC. Its protein product is CASSMGSRDWFNEQFF.